This is a list of T cell receptor beta chains from one sample in a study of control samples from healthy donors and cancer patients. Data came from immunoSEQ multiplex PCR; TCRdb stores just in-frame clones and leaves some out. This table holds about 200,000 clones, about nine tenths found once. Sample: blood. These receptors originate from a man younger than 45 in good health. CDR3s leave out the opening cysteine and the closing phenylalanine or tryptophan.

V	J	CDR3
TRBV27	TRBJ2-1	ASSERRGPYYNEQF
TRBV27	TRBJ2-7	ASARVSYEQY
TRBV7-3	TRBJ2-1	ASSPWRAGSPGEQF
TRBV10-3	TRBJ2-1	AISLGNEQF
TRBV5-5	TRBJ1-2	ASHLGSRGARDYGYT
TRBV14	TRBJ1-5	ASSQSLFSGPTTSQPQH
TRBV5-1	TRBJ2-7	ASSFQGGSEQY
TRBV24-1	TRBJ1-2	ATPLLTGNHGYT
TRBV6-6	TRBJ1-5	ASNWGSNQPQH
TRBV9	TRBJ1-1	ASSPRANGNTEAF
TRBV7-2	TRBJ2-7	ASSRLGGLLPSYEQY
TRBV5-1	TRBJ1-2	ASSSATRQSYGYT
TRBV7-2	TRBJ1-6	ASSLGGTENSPLH
TRBV5-5	TRBJ1-1	ASSASHGAF
TRBV30	TRBJ2-1	AWSVQGRTYNEQF
TRBV2	TRBJ2-2	ASSEAGAITGELF
TRBV3-1/TRBV3-2	TRBJ1-6	ASNQGRDSDRSPPH
TRBV27	TRBJ1-1	ASSPIFQAVAF
TRBV6-1	TRBJ1-2	ASSEVLSYGYT
TRBV7-2	TRBJ2-1	ASSVRQGAFNEQF
TRBV6-1	TRBJ1-4	ASSDQTGINEKLF
TRBV5-1	TRBJ1-6	ASSLGTDNSPLH
TRBV7-9	TRBJ2-1	ASSLARGAYGDEQF
TRBV18	TRBJ2-2	ASSRTVPQLNTGELF
TRBV27	TRBJ2-1	ASSALSSYNEQF
TRBV11-2	TRBJ1-1	ASSSYLRAAEAF
TRBV30	TRBJ2-3	AWKQLGGGRDTQY
TRBV7-9	TRBJ1-3	ASTGGAGGNTIY
TRBV11-1	TRBJ1-1	ASSPDRDLSDTEAF
TRBV4-1	TRBJ1-6	ASSQEGSLYNSPLH
TRBV19	TRBJ2-1	ASSITDSRDEQF
TRBV19	TRBJ1-4	ASSFDRSGREKLF
TRBV27	TRBJ1-1	ASSPWTGLNTEAF
TRBV5-1	TRBJ2-2	ASSPDSSGELF
TRBV25-1	TRBJ1-1	ASSESWLNTEAF
TRBV5-8	TRBJ1-3	ASRTKGAAGNTIY
TRBV7-3	TRBJ1-5	ASSRDGNQPQH
TRBV7-5	TRBJ1-2	ARSLDSSIGEYGYT
TRBV7-8	TRBJ2-2	ASSVGVAGSYTGELF
TRBV19	TRBJ2-2	ASTNTGTGAGELF
TRBV18	TRBJ1-3	ASSPSRGYGNTIY
TRBV2	TRBJ2-2	ASRGQATGELF
TRBV3-1/TRBV3-2	TRBJ2-7	ASSQERGPYEQY